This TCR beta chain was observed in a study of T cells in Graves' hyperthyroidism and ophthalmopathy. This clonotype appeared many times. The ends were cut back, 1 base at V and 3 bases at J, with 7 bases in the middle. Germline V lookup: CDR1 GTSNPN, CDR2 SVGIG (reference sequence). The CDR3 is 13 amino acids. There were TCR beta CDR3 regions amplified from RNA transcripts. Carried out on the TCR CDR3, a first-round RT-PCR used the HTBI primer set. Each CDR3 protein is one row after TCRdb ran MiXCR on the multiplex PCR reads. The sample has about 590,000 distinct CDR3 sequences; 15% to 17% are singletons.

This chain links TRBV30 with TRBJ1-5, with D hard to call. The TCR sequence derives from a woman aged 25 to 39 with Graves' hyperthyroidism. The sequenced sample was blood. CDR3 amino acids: CAWSARNNQPQHF. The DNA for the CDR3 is TGTGCCTGGAGTGCCAGAAACAATCAGCCCCAGCATTTT.